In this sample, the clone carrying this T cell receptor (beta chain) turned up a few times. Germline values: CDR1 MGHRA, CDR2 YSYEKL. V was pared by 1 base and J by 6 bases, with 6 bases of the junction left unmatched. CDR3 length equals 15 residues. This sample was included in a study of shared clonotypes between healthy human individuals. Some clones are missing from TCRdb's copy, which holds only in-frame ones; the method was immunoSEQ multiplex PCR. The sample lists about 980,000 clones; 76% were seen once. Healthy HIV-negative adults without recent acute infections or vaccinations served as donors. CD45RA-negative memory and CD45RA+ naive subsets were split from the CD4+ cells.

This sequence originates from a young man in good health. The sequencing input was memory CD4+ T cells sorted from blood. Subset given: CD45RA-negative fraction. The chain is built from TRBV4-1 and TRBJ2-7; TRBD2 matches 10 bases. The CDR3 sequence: CASSQVLAGFGEQYF. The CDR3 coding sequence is TGCGCCAGCAGCCAAGTACTAGCGGGATTCGGCGAGCAGTACTTC.